The T cell receptor beta chain under discussion was sequenced for a study of regulatory T cells in long-lasting Graves disease. A remark on this clonotype: Its target is unknown.

Time point denoted: newly diagnosed GD, antithyroid drugs for less than 3 months. Extracted RNA from PBMCs served as the source of the TCR library. Collection of peripheral blood (roughly 9.3 milliliters) was done using EDTA tubes. Both iRepertoire HTBI primers and Arm-PCR of CDR3 regions were used to build the TCR beta libraries. TCRdb fed the multiplex PCR reads into MiXCR, producing one record per CDR3 protein. In the table there are 400,000 to 500,000 distinct CDR3 sequences, 13% to 15% of which are singletons. Points from the study as a whole: Favoring TRBV28, TRBJ1-2 and TRBJ2-5 was a feature seen in persistent disease. The TCR repertoire of persistent Graves' patients was less diverse than that of newly diagnosed ones.

Germline V lookup: CDR1 SGDLS, CDR2 YYNGEE. The CDR3 covers 15 residues. With 0 bases clipped from V and 8 bases from J, the junction kept 7 bases outside the gene matches. The data were also submitted as part of a second study, on T cells in Graves' hyperthyroidism and ophthalmopathy. That study adds: It was a median approximately 6 months before onset that the model predicted ophthalmopathy.

The specimen was peripheral blood mononuclear cells (PBMCs), collected at new diagnosis, from a patient treated with antithyroid drugs. This chain joins TRBV9 and TRBJ2-3; 9 positions agree with TRBD2. The sequence derives from a woman between 45 and 60 years old with Graves disease. The CDR3 nucleotides are TGTGCCAGCAGCGTAGAGTGGCGGGAGGGTGTTACGCAGTATTTT. Protein product: CASSVEWREGVTQYF.